A selection of T cell receptor beta chains follows, all from one sample in a study of cytomegalovirus exposure and HLA in healthy donors. Measured with immunoSEQ multiplex PCR; TCRdb has only the in-frame clones, and not every one. The sample consists of around 100,000 clones, roughly 80% of them appearing once. Sequencing was performed on PBMCs. The source is a man between 50 and 59 years old in good health and CMV-seropositive. Each CDR3 is given with its conserved first and last residue. A D gene is named only where the DNA matches it firmly. Clone size is given for some rows only: seen once, a few or many times, or a class if the clone is expanded.

d_gene: TRBD1; j_gene: TRBJ2-1; abundance: -; v_gene: TRBV19; CDR3nt: TGTGCCAGTAGGGGACAGGGCTACAATGAGCAGTTCTTC; CDR3aa: CASRGQGYNEQFF
d_gene: TRBD1; j_gene: TRBJ2-7; abundance: -; v_gene: TRBV5-1; CDR3nt: TGCGCCAGCAGCCGAACGGGACAGCCTAGCGAGCAGTACTTC; CDR3aa: CASSRTGQPSEQYF
d_gene: -; j_gene: TRBJ2-3; abundance: -; v_gene: TRBV10-3; CDR3nt: TGTGCCATCAGTGAGTCGTCAGGGGCAGATACGCAGTATTTT; CDR3aa: CAISESSGADTQYF
d_gene: TRBD1; j_gene: TRBJ2-7; abundance: once; v_gene: TRBV19; CDR3nt: TGTGCCAGTAGCCGGGCCGGACAGGGGGCCTACGAGCAGTACTTC; CDR3aa: CASSRAGQGAYEQYF
d_gene: -; j_gene: TRBJ2-7; abundance: -; v_gene: TRBV19; CDR3nt: TGTGCCAGTAGTATAGATTCGGCCGGGAACTACGAGCAGTACTTC; CDR3aa: CASSIDSAGNYEQYF
d_gene: -; j_gene: TRBJ2-7; abundance: -; v_gene: TRBV7-6; CDR3nt: TGTGCCAGCAGCCCGGGGCCCGGACAGAACTACGAGCAGTACTTC; CDR3aa: CASSPGPGQNYEQYF
d_gene: TRBD1; j_gene: TRBJ2-7; abundance: -; v_gene: TRBV5-1; CDR3nt: TGCGCCAGCAGCACCGGGACAGGGGCCTACGAGCAGTACTTC; CDR3aa: CASSTGTGAYEQYF
d_gene: -; j_gene: TRBJ2-5; abundance: -; v_gene: TRBV7-6; CDR3nt: TGTGCCAGCAGCTTAGGGTCCGGGAAAGAGACCCAGTACTTC; CDR3aa: CASSLGSGKETQYF
d_gene: -; j_gene: TRBJ2-7; abundance: -; v_gene: TRBV28; CDR3nt: TGTGCCAGCAGTGTCGTTCAGGGGATCTCCTACGAGCAGTACTTC; CDR3aa: CASSVVQGISYEQYF
d_gene: -; j_gene: TRBJ1-1; abundance: -; v_gene: TRBV6-5; CDR3nt: TGTGCCAGCTTGACATCTATGAACACTGAAGCTTTCTTT; CDR3aa: CASLTSMNTEAFF